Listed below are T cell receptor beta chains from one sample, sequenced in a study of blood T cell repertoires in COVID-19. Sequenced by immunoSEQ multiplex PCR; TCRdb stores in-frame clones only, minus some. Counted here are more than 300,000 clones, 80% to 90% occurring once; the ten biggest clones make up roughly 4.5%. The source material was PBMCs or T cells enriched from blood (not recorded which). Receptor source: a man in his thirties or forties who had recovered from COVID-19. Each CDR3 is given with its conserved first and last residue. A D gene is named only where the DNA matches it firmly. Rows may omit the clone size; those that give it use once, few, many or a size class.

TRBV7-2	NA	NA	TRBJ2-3	TGTGCCAGCAGCTTAGGGGTAGAGGGGGGGCTCAGCACAGATACGCAGTATTTT	CASSLGVEGGLSTDTQYF
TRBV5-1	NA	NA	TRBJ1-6	TGCGCCAGCAGCTGGGGGGGACCGCCGCGAACGAGCTCCTATAATTCACCCCTCCACTTT	CASSWGGPPRTSSYNSPLHF
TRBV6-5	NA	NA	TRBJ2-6	TGTGCCAGCAGAGAGAGGGATGCCGGGGCCAACGTCCTGACTTTC	CASRERDAGANVLTF
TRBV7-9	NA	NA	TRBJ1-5	TGTGCCAGCAGCGAGACGGGTGCAAGCAATCAGCCCCAGCATTTT	CASSETGASNQPQHF
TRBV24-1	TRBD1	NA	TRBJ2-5	TGTGCCACCAGTGATGCCGGGACAGGGGACTTTTACACCCAAGAGACCCAGTACTTC	CATSDAGTGDFYTQETQYF
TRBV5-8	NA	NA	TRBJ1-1	TGTGCCAGCAGCACTGAGAGGGGGACTGAAGCTTTCTTT	CASSTERGTEAFF
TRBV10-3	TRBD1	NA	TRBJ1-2	TGTGCCATTTTTAGGGGGCGCGACTATGGCTACACCTTC	CAIFRGRDYGYTF
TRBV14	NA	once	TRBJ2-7	TGTGCCAGCAGCCAAGACGTGAGACAGCCCTCCTACGAGCAGTACTTC	CASSQDVRQPSYEQYF
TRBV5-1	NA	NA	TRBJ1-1	TGCGCCAGCAGCTTGGCGTTTCTCGGGGGGCGGATCACTGAAGCTTTCTTT	CASSLAFLGGRITEAFF
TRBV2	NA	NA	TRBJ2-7	TGTGCCACCTCCAGCTACGAGCAGTACTTC	CATSSYEQYF
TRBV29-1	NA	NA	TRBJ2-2	TGCAGCGCCGCGGACAGGAACACCGGGGAGCTGTTTTTT	CSAADRNTGELFF
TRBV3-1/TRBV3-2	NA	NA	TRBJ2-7	TGTGCCAGCAGCCAAGTAAACTACGAGCAGTACTTC	CASSQVNYEQYF
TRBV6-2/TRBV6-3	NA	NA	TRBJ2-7	TGTGCCAGCAGTTTCCGGTCCTACGAGCAGTACTTC	CASSFRSYEQYF
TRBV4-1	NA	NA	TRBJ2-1	TGCGCCAGCAGCCAAGATCCGGTATCCTACAATGAGCAGTTCTTC	CASSQDPVSYNEQFF
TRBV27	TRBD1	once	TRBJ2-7	TGTGCCAGCAGTGCAGGGGGCGTCTTTTACGAGCAGTACTTC	CASSAGGVFYEQYF
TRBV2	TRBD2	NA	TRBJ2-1	TGTGCCAGCAGCGGGGTTAGCGGGTACAATGAGCAGTTCTTC	CASSGVSGYNEQFF
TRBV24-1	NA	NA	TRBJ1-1	TGTGCCACCAGTGATAAGGGAACAGGGAACACTGAAGCTTTCTTT	CATSDKGTGNTEAFF
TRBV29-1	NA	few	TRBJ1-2	TGCAGCGTTCCCTTGGCCTATGGCTACACCTTC	CSVPLAYGYTF
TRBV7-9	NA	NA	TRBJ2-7	TGTGCCAGCAGCGCGGCCGACTACGAGCAGTACTTC	CASSAADYEQYF
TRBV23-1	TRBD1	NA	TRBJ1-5	TGCGCCAGCAGTCCGGACAGGGAGGAGGGTCAGCCCCAGCATTTT	CASSPDREEGQPQHF
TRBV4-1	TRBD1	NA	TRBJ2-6	TGCGCCAGCAGCCAAGAGAGGGACAGGGCGTCTGGGGCCAACGTCCTGACTTTC	CASSQERDRASGANVLTF
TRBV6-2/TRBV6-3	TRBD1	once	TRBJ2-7	TGTGCCAGCAGTTCAGGACAGGACCTAACCTACGAGCAGTACTTC	CASSSGQDLTYEQYF
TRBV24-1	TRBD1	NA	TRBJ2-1	TGTGCCACCAGTGACCCTACAGGGGGCACCTACAATGAGCAGTTCTTC	CATSDPTGGTYNEQFF
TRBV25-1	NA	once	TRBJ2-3	TGTGCCAGCAGTGCTGCCGGGGGTTGGTCAGATACGCAGTATTTT	CASSAAGGWSDTQYF
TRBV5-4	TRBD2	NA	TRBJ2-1	TGTGCCAGCAGCAGGGGACTAGCGGGAGAGCAGTTCTTC	CASSRGLAGEQFF
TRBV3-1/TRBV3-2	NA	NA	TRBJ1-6	TGTGCCAGCAGCCCGATCCACAAGTCTAATTCACCCCTCCACTTT	CASSPIHKSNSPLHF
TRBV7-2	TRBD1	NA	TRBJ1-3	TGTGCCAGCAGCTGGACAGGGGCCGGAAACACCATATATTTT	CASSWTGAGNTIYF
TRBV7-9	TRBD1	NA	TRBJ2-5	TGTGCCAGCAGCTTTTTCTTGGACAGGGGGCAAGAGACCCAGTACTTC	CASSFFLDRGQETQYF
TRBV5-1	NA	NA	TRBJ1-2	TGCGCCAGCAGCCCGTCGGTCTATGGCTACACCTTC	CASSPSVYGYTF
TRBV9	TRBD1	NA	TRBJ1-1	TGTGCCAGCAGCGTGGGACAGACAGACCCTGAAGCTTTCTTT	CASSVGQTDPEAFF
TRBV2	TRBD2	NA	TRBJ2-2	TGTGCCAGCAGCTTGAGACTAGCGGGCACCGGGGAGCTGTTTTTT	CASSLRLAGTGELFF
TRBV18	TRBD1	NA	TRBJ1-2	TGTGCCAGCTCATCCGGGACAGGGGTTGGCTACACCTTC	CASSSGTGVGYTF